This section outlines one T cell receptor beta chain sequence together with its context. This entry is derived from a study of T-cell reconstitution after alpha-beta-depleted transplantation in children. With 3 bases removed from V and 7 bases from J, the gap between germline ends came to 12 bases. This CDR3 has 14 amino acids. Per the germline V gene, CDR1 is SGHTA and CDR2 is FQGNSA. It was with unique molecular identifiers that the TCRbeta library was prepared. In TCRdb, the PCR reads were re-called with MiXCR into one record per CDR3 protein. The data hold some 500,000 distinct CDR3 sequences, with around a third observed a single time.

The chain joins TRBV7-2 to TRBJ2-2; D might be TRBD2 (5 bases). The clonotype originates from a human donor who donated a stem cell graft to a child with aplastic anemia. The sample was PBMCs from the stem cell graft donor, taken from the stem cell graft. DNA of the CDR3: TGTGCCAGCAGCTTGGGGATAGCGAACGGGGAGCTGTTTTTT. The encoded protein is CASSLGIANGELFF. Full variable domain (remainder filled in from reference TRBV7-2 and TRBJ2-2): GAGVSQSPSNKVTEKGKDVELRCDPISGHTALYWYRQSLGQGLEFLIYFQGNSAPDKSGLPSDRFSAERTGGSVSTLTIQRTQQEDSAVYLCASSLGIANGELFFGEGSRLTVL.